The 25 T cell receptor beta chains in this list originate from one sample, sequenced in a study of CD8+ T cells in alopecia areata. After isolation, RNA underwent reverse transcription to generate cDNA as the sequencing template. Here immunoSEQ multiplex PCR was the method, and the copy in TCRdb shows in-frame clones only, minus some. The sample holds roughly 190,000 clones, 45% to 65% seen once. Treatment in this sample: oral pan-JAK inhibitor, 5-10 mg twice daily. The sequencing here drew on CD4+ T cells sorted from blood, taken at week 4, from a patient treated with tofacitinib. These receptors originate from a human donor with alopecia areata.

This chain connects TRBV15 to TRBJ2-7; 7 bases match TRBD2. Germline V gene sequence: CDR1 LNHNV, CDR2 YYDKDF (reference sequence). CDR3 length: 14 amino acids. V shed 3 bases, J shed 2 bases, and the junction held 4 bases outside the gene matches. This chain's CDR3 is CATSSGRGAYEQYF. In DNA, the CDR3 is TGTGCCACCAGCAGCGGACGGGGGGCCTACGAGCAGTACTTC.

J is TRBJ2-3 and V is TRBV29-1, with 10 bases matching TRBD1. Losses at the gene ends were 7 bases for V and 3 bases for J; bases not matched to a gene: 7. CDR1 is SQVTM, CDR2 ANQGSEA, per germline. The CDR3 contains 14 residues. CDR3 loop: CSGRQGAPTDTQYF. DNA for the CDR3: TGCAGCGGGCGACAGGGGGCCCCGACAGATACGCAGTATTTT.

This clone was observed a handful of times. V usage is TRBV29-1 and J usage is TRBJ2-1; 10 positions agree with TRBD2. This CDR3 spans 15 amino acids. Per the germline V gene, CDR1 is SQVTM and CDR2 is ANQGSEA. J was trimmed by 5 bases and V by 4 bases; bases with no gene match: 8. This CDR3 reads CSVGKPGLANNEQFF. CDR3 nucleotides: TGCAGCGTTGGAAAACCGGGACTAGCGAACAATGAGCAGTTCTTC.

The chain uses TRBV10-3 and TRBJ2-4, with D maybe TRBD2 (6 bases). V lost 2 bases and J 9 bases, leaving 17 bases between the germline ends. The CDR3 totals 15 residues. The germline CDR1 and CDR2 sequences are ENHRY and SYGVKD. The CDR3 coding sequence is TGTGCCATCAGTGAGGAAGGGACTCCGAGAGCCATTCAGTACTTC. It translates to CAISEEGTPRAIQYF.

This clone occurred a few times. The chain combines TRBV14 with TRBJ2-2; no clear D gene. Looked up from germline, CDR1 is SGHDN and CDR2 is FVKESK. V was clipped by 4 bases and J by 5 bases, with 8 bases between them. This CDR3 has 13 amino acids. The CDR3 reads CASSRTWTGELFF. The CDR3 region has the DNA TGTGCCAGCAGCCGAACGTGGACCGGGGAGCTGTTTTTT. Combining the CDR3 with reference TRBV14 and TRBJ2-2 gives the whole variable domain EAGVTQFPSHSVIEKGQTVTLRCDPISGHDNLYWYRRVMGKEIKFLLHFVKESKQDESGMPNNRFLAERTGGTYSTLKVQPAELEDSGVYFCASSRTWTGELFFGEGSRLTVL.

This chain connects TRBV11-3 to TRBJ2-7; D gene unclear. CDR3 length: 10 amino acids. The germline V and J ends were trimmed by 7 bases and 6 bases, with 7 bases remaining between them. CDR1 SGHNT and CDR2 YENEEA come from the germline V gene. This chain's CDR3 is CASMPAEQYF. In DNA, the CDR3 is TGTGCCAGCATGCCGGCCGAGCAGTACTTC.

This clone has just a few counts. The chain uses TRBV29-1 and TRBJ2-3; possibly TRBD1 or TRBD2 for D (5 bases each). With 6 bases removed from V and 7 bases from J, the gap between germline ends came to 17 bases. The germline CDR1 and CDR2 sequences are SQVTM and ANQGSEA. This CDR3 is built from 13 residues. CDR3 loop: CSVGPMMGHTQYF. CDR3 DNA sequence: TGCAGCGTGGGACCTATGATGGGGCATACGCAGTATTTT.

The rearrangement links TRBV16 to TRBJ1-5; 7 positions agree with TRBD1. This CDR3 comprises 13 residues. With V trimmed by 4 bases and J by 4 bases, 1 base remained unmatched. Germline assignment: CDR1 KGHSY and CDR2 FQNENV. The CDR3 nucleotides read TGTGCCAGCAGCCCACAGGGGAATCAGCCCCAGCATTTT. It codes for CASSPQGNQPQHF.

The chain's CDR3 is CASSLPALIITGELFF. The CDR3 nucleotides are TGTGCCAGCAGCCTGCCTGCCCTCATCATCACCGGGGAGCTGTTTTTT. This chain uses TRBV7-2 with TRBJ2-2; D is unresolved. Trimming pared 5 bases from V and 4 bases from J, leaving 17 bases between. Per germline, CDR1 SGHTA and CDR2 FQGNSA. The CDR3 length is 16 residues.

In this sample, this clone turned up once. This chain links TRBV15 with TRBJ1-1, with 8 bases matching TRBD1. V gave up 4 bases and J gave up 1 base; unmatched junction bases: 5. The CDR3 is 15 amino acids. The germline CDR1 and CDR2 sequences are LNHNV and YYDKDF (reference sequence). Here the CDR3 reads CATSKIQGGNTEAFF. CDR3 DNA: TGTGCCACCAGCAAAATACAGGGGGGGAACACTGAAGCTTTCTTT.

V is TRBV7-9 and J is TRBJ2-1; the D is unclear. V gave up 5 bases and J gave up 8 bases, with 7 bases separating them. The germline V gene has CDR1 SEHNR and CDR2 FQNEAQ (reference sequence). The CDR3 covers 11 residues. The CDR3 DNA sequence: TGTGCCAGCAGCCCCCACGATGAGCAGTTCTTC. Amino acid sequence: CASSPHDEQFF. The complete variable domain, with remaining parts taken from reference TRBV7-9 and TRBJ2-1, reads DTGVSQNPRHKITKRGQNVTFRCDPISEHNRLYWYRQTLGQGPEFLTYFQNEAQLEKSRLLSDRFSAERPKGSFSTLEIQRTEQGDSAMYLCASSPHDEQFFGPGTRLTVL.

This CDR3 is CASSEVSLLDEQYF. The CDR3 DNA reads TGTGCCAGCAGTGAGGTCTCCCTGTTGGACGAGCAGTACTTC. The chain employs TRBV25-1 and TRBJ2-7; D is unclear. V was pared by 3 bases and J by 5 bases, with 14 bases between. The CDR3 has 14 amino acids. Germline V gene data show CDR1 as MGHDK and CDR2 as SYGVNS.

This sequence joins TRBV5-4 and TRBJ2-5; D is possibly TRBD2 (6 bases). V lost 3 bases and J lost 5, with 14 bases in between. From germline, CDR1 is SGHNT and CDR2 YYREEE (reference sequence). The CDR3 consists of 14 residues. The CDR3 region is CASSSRTGGETQYF. DNA for the CDR3: TGTGCCAGCAGCTCAAGGACTGGGGGGGAGACCCAGTACTTC.

This rearrangement joins TRBV4-1 to TRBJ1-2; D not certain. This CDR3 has 12 residues. The germline V gene has CDR1 MGHRA and CDR2 YSYEKL. V lost 0 bases and J lost 4, with 3 bases in between. This CDR3 reads CASSQDPYGYTF. As DNA, the CDR3 is TGCGCCAGCAGCCAAGATCCCTATGGCTACACCTTC.

The J gene is TRBJ1-2, the V gene TRBV7-2; TRBD1 might be the D (5 bases). Trimming left V 0 bases short and J 4 bases short, with 9 bases between. Germline V gene sequence: CDR1 SGHTA, CDR2 FQGNSA. The CDR3 contains 14 residues. The CDR3 loop reads CASSLALGPYGYTF. CDR3 DNA sequence: TGTGCCAGCAGCTTAGCTTTGGGGCCCTATGGCTACACCTTC.

The chain links TRBV2 to TRBJ2-2; 7 bases align to TRBD1. J lost 2 bases, V lost 6 bases, and 3 bases had no gene match. The CDR3 is 14 amino acids. Germline V CDR1 and CDR2: SNHLY, FYNNEI. The CDR3 loop reads CASRRDSNTGELFF. Written as DNA, the CDR3 is TGTGCCAGCAGACGGGACAGTAACACCGGGGAGCTGTTTTTT.

The chain is built from TRBV7-2 and TRBJ2-7, with 13 nucleotides matching TRBD2. Trimming removed 5 bases from V and 11 bases from J; junction bases left unmatched: 12. CDR3 length: 15 residues. Germline V gene sequence: CDR1 SGHTA, CDR2 FQGNSA. CDR3: CASSVGTSGAAWKYF. DNA for the CDR3: TGTGCCAGCAGCGTGGGGACTAGCGGGGCGGCGTGGAAGTACTTC.

A few counts support this clone. The rearrangement uses TRBV6-5 and TRBJ2-7, with unresolved D. V was pared by 5 bases and J by 4 bases, with 6 bases between. Germline CDR1 is MNHEY and CDR2 is SVGAGI. This CDR3 has 11 residues. As DNA, the CDR3 is TGTGCCAGCAGTGTGGGTTACGAGCAGTACTTC. It encodes CASSVGYEQYF.

This clone turned up a few times. The chain couples TRBV29-1 to TRBJ1-1, with TRBD1 matching over 7 bases. Trimming at V came to 8 bases and at J to 10 bases, leaving 7 bases not matched to a gene. This CDR3 contains 10 residues. Germline CDR1 and CDR2: SQVTM and ANQGSEA. CDR3 loop: CSTGQVGAFF. Written as DNA, the CDR3 is TGCAGCACCGGACAGGTCGGAGCTTTCTTT. The full variable domain, its missing parts supplied by reference TRBV29-1 and TRBJ1-1, is SAVISQKPSRDICQRGTSLTIQCQVDSQVTMMFWYRQQPGQSLTLIATANQGSEATYESGFVIDKFPISRPNLTFSTLTVSNMSPEDSSIYLCSTGQVGAFFGQGTRLTVV.

CDR3 bases: TGCGCCAGCAGCTTGGGGGCACCCTACGAGCAGTACTTC. It codes for CASSLGAPYEQYF. The gene calls are TRBV5-1 and TRBJ2-7; D unresolved. Trimming shortened V by 0 bases and J by 2 bases, and 6 bases separated the two germline ends. CDR1 SGHRS and CDR2 YFSETQ come from the germline V gene. The CDR3 extends over 13 amino acids.

The V and J genes are TRBV2 and TRBJ2-3; D is uncertain. In germline, CDR1 is SNHLY, CDR2 FYNNEI. The CDR3 totals 13 residues. V was trimmed by 11 bases and J by 1 base, leaving 13 bases between them. The CDR3 nucleotides are TGTGCCCCCTCCGGCGGTGGCACAGATACGCAGTATTTT. It encodes CAPSGGGTDTQYF.

The chain has TRBV4-3 and TRBJ2-5; D remains ambiguous. CDR1 and CDR2 from the germline V gene are LGHNA and YSLEER. The ends were cut back, 0 bases at V and 5 bases at J, with 13 bases in the middle. This CDR3 has 15 amino acids. The CDR3 nucleotides read TGCGCCAGCAGCCAAGATAAGGCCGGACGGGAGACCCAGTACTTC. Translation gives CASSQDKAGRETQYF.

The gene calls are TRBV6-6 and TRBJ1-2; possible D gene TRBD1, 5 bases. V lost 6 bases and J 4 bases, leaving 15 bases between the germline ends. Germline assignment: CDR1 MNHNY and CDR2 SVGAGI (reference sequence). The CDR3 loop spans 14 amino acids. Here the CDR3 DNA reads TGTGCCAGCAGCCGATCCGGACAACTCTATGGCTACACCTTC. Encoded protein: CASSRSGQLYGYTF.

Of note for this clone: A junction boundary mismatches the germline segment, possibly from a read error. The rearrangement joins TRBV20-1 to TRBJ1-1; 7 nucleotides match TRBD1. Germline V lookup: CDR1 DFQATT, CDR2 SNEGSKA (reference sequence). This CDR3 has 11 residues. This chain's CDR3 is CSAPYGTVQNF. CDR3 nucleotide sequence: TGCAGTGCGCCTTACGGGACAGTTCAAAATTTT.

This clone was seen a handful of times. The CDR3: CASSLLPAIYEQYF. The CDR3 coding sequence is TGTGCCAGCAGCTTATTGCCAGCGATCTACGAGCAGTACTTC. This chain connects TRBV11-2 to TRBJ2-7, with D unclear. This CDR3 is 14 amino acids long. V was clipped by 2 bases and J by 3 bases, with 11 bases between them. Germline CDR1 reads SGHAT; CDR2 reads FQNNGV.